This TCR beta chain was sequenced in a study of lymphopenia after photon versus proton radiotherapy. Assay used: immunoSEQ multiplex PCR; TCRdb lists only in-frame clones, some missing. The sample holds more than 45,000 clones; 80% to 95% are singletons and the top ten take under 20%. About this clone: Its antigen is still unknown.

The J segment lost 0 bases and the V segment lost 5 bases, leaving 7 bases of the junction unmatched. The CDR3 length is 17 residues. Germline CDR1 reads SGHTA; CDR2 reads FQGNSA. Findings and caveats of the study: A bigger post-nadir fall in TCR diversity correlated inversely with survival time in deceased patients. Authors raise, but do not show, better survival with proton therapy.

The sequence came from a woman aged 40 to 50 with cholangiocarcinoma. The sample consisted of peripheral blood, taken from a patient treated with photon-based radiotherapy. The chain carries TRBV7-2 and TRBJ1-1; 12 positions agree with TRBD1. Written as DNA, the CDR3 is TGTGCCAGCAGCCGACCGGGACAGGGGGCAATGAACACTGAAGCTTTCTTT. This encodes CASSRPGQGAMNTEAFF.